Sequencing of this TCR beta chain was carried out in a study of T cell changes during pregnancy in multiple sclerosis. Germline assignment: CDR1 LGHNA and CDR2 YSLEER. Trimming removed 0 bases at V and 7 bases at J, with 15 bases between. The CDR3 extends over 15 amino acids. Profiled with immunoSEQ multiplex PCR; TCRdb holds only in-frame clones, not every one. This table has tens of thousands of clones, roughly 90% appearing once. The source material was peripheral blood, sampled before pregnancy. This TCR was sampled from a female donor with multiple sclerosis, enrolled in a pregnancy study. The J gene is TRBJ2-5, the V gene TRBV4-3, with D maybe TRBD2 (6 bases). The CDR3 coding sequence is TGCGCCAGCAGCCAAGAGCAGGACCTCGGGGGGACCCAGTACTTC. The encoded protein is CASSQEQDLGGTQYF.